These 22 T cell receptor beta chains originate from one sample sequenced in a study of blood T cell repertoires in COVID-19. Method: immunoSEQ multiplex PCR; TCRdb's copy keeps in-frame clones and lacks some. The sample consists of roughly 200,000 clones, 80% to 90% of them appearing once. The sequencing sample was made of PBMCs or T cells enriched from blood (not recorded which). All receptors derive from a woman between 35 and 50 years old with acute COVID-19.

V is TRBV18 and J is TRBJ2-2; TRBD2 agrees at 8 bases. Losses at the gene ends were 1 base for V and 3 bases for J; bases not matched to a gene: 10. CDR1 is KGHSH and CDR2 is LQKENI in the germline V gene. The CDR3 runs 18 residues. The CDR3 DNA sequence: TGTGCCAGCTCACCACGGCAAGCGGGAGAAAGGGACACCGGGGAGCTGTTTTTT. It translates to CASSPRQAGERDTGELFF. The variable domain in full, with the rest retrieved from reference TRBV18 and TRBJ2-2, is NAGVMQNPRHLVRRRGQEARLRCSPMKGHSHVYWYRQLPEEGLKFMVYLQKENIIDESGMPKERFSAEFPKEGPSILRIQQVVRGDSAAYFCASSPRQAGERDTGELFFGEGSRLTVL.

Only a few counts were recorded for this clone. The rearrangement joins TRBV6-5 to TRBJ1-1; no firm D call. Between the trimmed V and J ends, which lost 6 bases and 0 bases, there was a span of 5 bases. CDR1 is MNHEY, CDR2 SVGAGI, per germline. CDR3 length: 12 amino acids. Here the CDR3 DNA reads TGTGCCAGCAGGAGGTTGAACACTGAAGCTTTCTTT. Amino acids: CASRRLNTEAFF.

The chain links TRBV5-1 to TRBJ1-5, with no clear D. There are 13 residues in the CDR3. Germline CDR1 reads SGHRS; CDR2 reads YFSETQ. The V end lost 2 bases, the J end lost 3 bases, and 6 bases lay between the germline ends. Here the CDR3 reads CASSLELNQPQHF. CDR3 in DNA: TGCGCCAGCAGCTTAGAACTCAATCAGCCCCAGCATTTT.

V gene TRBV5-1 combines with J gene TRBJ2-1, with 9 nucleotides matching TRBD2. Germline V CDR1 and CDR2: SGHRS, YFSETQ. This CDR3 region has 17 residues. Losses at the gene ends were 0 bases for V and 4 bases for J; bases not matched to a gene: 8. CDR3 sequence (DNA): TGCGCCAGCAGCTTGGATCTTAGCGGGAGCTTGTACAATGAGCAGTTCTTC. Translating gives CASSLDLSGSLYNEQFF. Variable domain in full (rest from reference TRBV5-1 and TRBJ2-1): KAGVTQTPRYLIKTRGQQVTLSCSPISGHRSVSWYQQTPGQGLQFLFEYFSETQRNKGNFPGRFSGRQFSNSRSEMNVSTLELGDSALYLCASSLDLSGSLYNEQFFGPGTRLTVL.

This clone is a singleton in its sample. The V gene is TRBV25-1, the J gene TRBJ2-2; D may be TRBD2 (5 bases). The V gene lost 1 base and the J gene lost 4 bases, with 13 bases spanning the gap. The germline gives CDR1 MGHDK, CDR2 SYGVNS. The CDR3 totals 16 residues. This CDR3 is CASSELVHGVTGELFF. CDR3 DNA sequence: TGTGCCAGCAGTGAATTGGTGCACGGGGTCACCGGGGAGCTGTTTTTT.

Here the CDR3 DNA reads TGTGCCAGCAGTTTCGGGTCCTCCACTGAAGCTTTCTTT. Amino acids: CASSFGSSTEAFF. This chain connects TRBV28 to TRBJ1-1; D remains unclear. Germline loops: CDR1 MDHEN, CDR2 SYDVKM. The CDR3 extends over 13 amino acids. Trimming removed 3 bases at V and 4 bases at J, with 9 bases between. Full variable domain (missing parts from reference TRBV28 and TRBJ1-1): DVKVTQSSRYLVKRTGEKVFLECVQDMDHENMFWYRQDPGLGLRLIYFSYDVKMKEKGDIPEGYSVSREKKERFSLILESASTNQTSMYLCASSFGSSTEAFFGQGTRLTVV.

CDR3: CASRPLGGTEAFF. For the CDR3, the DNA is TGTGCCAGCAGGCCCCTGGGGGGTACTGAAGCTTTCTTT. The V and J genes are TRBV28 and TRBJ1-1, with D tentatively TRBD1 (5 bases). CDR1 and CDR2 (germline): MDHEN, SYDVKM. The CDR3 sequence is 13 residues long. V lost 6 bases and J 5 bases, leaving 13 bases between the germline ends.

This clone was seen a few times. The chain couples TRBV24-1 to TRBJ2-7, with TRBD1 matching over 8 bases. The germline CDR1 and CDR2 sequences are KGHDR and SFDVKD. The CDR3 is 14 residues long. With 4 bases clipped from V and 3 bases from J, the junction kept 4 bases outside the gene matches. The CDR3 spells CATSEGQDGYEQYF. The CDR3, as DNA: TGTGCCACCAGTGAGGGACAGGATGGCTACGAGCAGTACTTC.

The chain uses TRBV11-2 and TRBJ1-1, with 7 positions matching TRBD1. The V and J ends lost 1 base and 5 bases, in that order; junction bases with no gene match: 1. The CDR3 is made up of 13 amino acids. CDR1 and CDR2 (germline): SGHAT, FQNNGV. The CDR3 sequence is CASSLGQGTEAFF. The CDR3, as DNA: TGTGCCAGCAGCTTAGGACAGGGAACTGAAGCTTTCTTT.

This clone was counted a few times. This chain joins TRBV18 and TRBJ2-7, with 9 nucleotides matching TRBD1. V gave up 3 bases and J gave up 6 bases; unmatched junction bases: 6. The CDR3 is 14 residues long. Germline V gene sequence: CDR1 KGHSH, CDR2 LQKENI. CDR3 amino acids: CASSPTGGGSEQYF. CDR3 DNA sequence: TGTGCCAGCTCACCGACAGGGGGAGGCAGCGAGCAGTACTTC.

The CDR3 nucleotides read TGTGCCAGCAGCTTAGCGCCTCAGGGACAGGGCAATGAGCAGTTCTTC. Protein: CASSLAPQGQGNEQFF. The V gene is TRBV7-9, the J gene TRBJ2-1; 9 bases map to TRBD1. V was pared by 0 bases and J by 6 bases, with 6 bases of the junction left unmatched. Germline CDR1 is SEHNR and CDR2 is FQNEAQ (reference sequence). CDR3 length: 16 residues.

The J gene is TRBJ1-5, the V gene TRBV28, with D possibly matching TRBD1 (6 bases). Trimming cost V 6 bases and J 4 bases, with 16 bases left between them. Germline-derived CDR1 and CDR2 are MDHEN and SYDVKM. The CDR3 spans 15 residues. The CDR3 sequence: CASSPPGGANQPQHF. The CDR3, as DNA: TGTGCCAGCAGCCCCCCGGGGGGGGCGAATCAGCCCCAGCATTTT.

In this sample, this clone turned up a few times. V gene TRBV4-3 combines with J gene TRBJ2-1, with TRBD2 matching 7 bases. CDR1 is LGHNA, CDR2 YSLEER, per germline. V gave up 0 bases and J gave up 6 bases; unmatched junction bases: 5. The CDR3 runs 15 residues. In DNA, the CDR3 is TGCGCCAGCAGCCAAGATTACCCTAGCGGCAATGAGCAGTTCTTC. This gives the protein CASSQDYPSGNEQFF.

The rearrangement joins TRBV27 to TRBJ2-3; tentatively, D is TRBD2 (6 bases). Germline CDR1 is MNHEY and CDR2 is SMNVEV (reference sequence). Trimming removed 6 bases from V and 5 bases from J, with 18 bases in between. This CDR3 is built from 15 residues. The CDR3: CASSLTSRGEDTQYF. The CDR3 bases are TGTGCCAGCAGCCTTACTAGCCGTGGTGAAGATACGCAGTATTTT.

The V gene is TRBV3-1 (or the pseudogene TRBV3-2), the J gene TRBJ1-6, with D possibly matching TRBD1 (5 bases). The CDR3 sequence is 18 residues long. V lost 0 bases, J lost 6 bases, and 18 bases lay in between. CDR1 is LGHDT, CDR2 YNNKEL, per germline (reference sequence). The DNA of the CDR3 is TGTGCCAGCAGCCAAGATCAGTGGCGGGGGGGAGTTAATTCACCCCTCCACTTT. Its protein is CASSQDQWRGGVNSPLHF.

The V call is TRBV11-2, the J call TRBJ2-1; TRBD2 is a possible D gene (5 bases). This CDR3 is 13 amino acids long. V was clipped by 1 base and J by 14 bases, with 15 bases between them. Germline V CDR1 and CDR2: SGHAT, FQNNGV. DNA of the CDR3: TGTGCCAGCAGCTTAGCCCGCGGCGTCGGGGAGTTCTTC. It yields the protein CASSLARGVGEFF.

The chain links TRBV6-5 to TRBJ2-7; TRBD2 matches 8 bases. J was trimmed by 4 bases and V by 8 bases; bases with no gene match: 7. Germline CDR1 and CDR2: MNHEY and SVGAGI. This CDR3 comprises 13 residues. CDR3 nucleotides: TGTGCCAGCGCGGAAGCGGGAGAGTACGAGCAGTACTTC. Translated: CASAEAGEYEQYF.

The chain has TRBV7-2 and TRBJ2-7, with 7 bases identical to TRBD2. The V gene end was trimmed by 5 bases and the J gene end by 0 bases; junction bases not matched to a gene: 7. The CDR3 has 15 amino acids. Looked up from germline, CDR1 is SGHTA and CDR2 is FQGNSA. As DNA, the CDR3 is TGTGCCAGCAGCGTTCCTAGCGGAGTCTCCTACGAGCAGTACTTC. Translation: CASSVPSGVSYEQYF.

This sequence joins TRBV7-2 and TRBJ1-3, with D possibly being TRBD1 (6 bases). V shed 4 bases and J shed 2 bases, with 12 bases lying between them. The CDR3 has 15 amino acids. Germline CDR1 is SGHTA and CDR2 is FQGNSA. In DNA form, the CDR3 reads TGTGCCAGCAGCTACCTCCAGGGGACTGGAAACACCATATATTTT. As protein: CASSYLQGTGNTIYF.

CDR3 residues: CASSFLTANPNYGYTF. In DNA, the CDR3 is TGTGCCAGCAGTTTTCTCACAGCCAATCCTAACTATGGCTACACCTTC. The gene calls are TRBV28 and TRBJ1-2; D remains unclear. The germline V and J ends were trimmed by 3 bases and 0 bases, with 14 bases remaining between them. Germline lookup yields CDR1 MDHEN and CDR2 SYDVKM. This CDR3 has 16 residues.

This sequence joins TRBV11-1 and TRBJ2-7, with D possibly TRBD1 on 6 matching bases. There are 13 residues in the CDR3. The germline CDR1 and CDR2 sequences are SGHAT and FQDESV (reference sequence). Between the trimmed V and J ends, which lost 3 bases and 3 bases, there was a span of 9 bases. CDR3 bases: TGTGCCAGCAGCTTTGCAGGGGTCTACGAGCAGTACTTC. It codes for CASSFAGVYEQYF.

This sequence joins TRBV28 and TRBJ2-3; the match to TRBD2 covers 8 bases. Trimming removed 6 bases from V and 4 bases from J; junction bases left unmatched: 12. The CDR3 covers 16 residues. Germline CDR1 MDHEN, CDR2 SYDVKM. The CDR3 sequence is CASSPHSGSGSDTQYF. CDR3 sequence (DNA): TGTGCCAGCAGCCCCCACAGCGGGAGTGGGTCAGATACGCAGTATTTT. Full variable domain (missing parts from reference TRBV28 and TRBJ2-3): DVKVTQSSRYLVKRTGEKVFLECVQDMDHENMFWYRQDPGLGLRLIYFSYDVKMKEKGDIPEGYSVSREKKERFSLILESASTNQTSMYLCASSPHSGSGSDTQYFGPGTRLTVL.